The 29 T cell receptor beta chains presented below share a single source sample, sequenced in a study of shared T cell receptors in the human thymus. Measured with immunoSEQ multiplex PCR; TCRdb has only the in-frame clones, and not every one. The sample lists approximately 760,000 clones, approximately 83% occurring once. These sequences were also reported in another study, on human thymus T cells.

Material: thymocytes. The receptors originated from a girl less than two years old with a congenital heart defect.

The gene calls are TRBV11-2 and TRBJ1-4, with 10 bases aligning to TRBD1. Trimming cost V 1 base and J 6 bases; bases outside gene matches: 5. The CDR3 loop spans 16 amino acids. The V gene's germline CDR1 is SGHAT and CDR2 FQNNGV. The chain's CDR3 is CASSLGGTGVDEKLFF. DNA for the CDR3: TGTGCCAGCAGCTTAGGGGGGACAGGGGTGGATGAAAAACTGTTTTTT.

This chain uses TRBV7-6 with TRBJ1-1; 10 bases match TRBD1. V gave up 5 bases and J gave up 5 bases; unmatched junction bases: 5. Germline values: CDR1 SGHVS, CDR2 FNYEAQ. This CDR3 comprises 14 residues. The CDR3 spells CASSPRTGGTEAFF. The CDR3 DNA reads TGTGCCAGCAGCCCCCGGACAGGGGGTACTGAAGCTTTCTTT.

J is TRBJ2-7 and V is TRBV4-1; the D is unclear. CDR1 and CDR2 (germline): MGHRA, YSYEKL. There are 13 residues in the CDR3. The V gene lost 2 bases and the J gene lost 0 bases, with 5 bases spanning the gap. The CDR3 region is CASSQPNSYEQYF. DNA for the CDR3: TGCGCCAGCAGCCAACCTAACTCCTACGAGCAGTACTTC.

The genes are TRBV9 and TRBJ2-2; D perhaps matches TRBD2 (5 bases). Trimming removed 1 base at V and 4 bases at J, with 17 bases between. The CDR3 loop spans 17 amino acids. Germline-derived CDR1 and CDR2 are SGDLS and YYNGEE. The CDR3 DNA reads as TGTGCCAGCAGCGTATCTGACCGTTACCGGGGCACCGGGGAGCTGTTTTTT. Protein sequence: CASSVSDRYRGTGELFF.

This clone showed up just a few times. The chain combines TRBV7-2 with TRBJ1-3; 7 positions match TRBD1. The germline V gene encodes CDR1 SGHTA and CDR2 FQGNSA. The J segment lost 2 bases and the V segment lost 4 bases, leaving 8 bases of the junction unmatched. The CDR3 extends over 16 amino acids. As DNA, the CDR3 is TGTGCCAGCAGCTCCGCGGACAGGATGACTGGAAACACCATATATTTT. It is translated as CASSSADRMTGNTIYF.

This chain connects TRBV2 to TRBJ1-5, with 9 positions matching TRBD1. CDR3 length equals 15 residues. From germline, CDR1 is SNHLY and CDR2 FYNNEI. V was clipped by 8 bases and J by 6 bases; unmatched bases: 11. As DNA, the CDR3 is TGTGCCAGCCGCCGTACGGGACAGGGTTGTCAGCCCCAGCATTTT. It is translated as CASRRTGQGCQPQHF.

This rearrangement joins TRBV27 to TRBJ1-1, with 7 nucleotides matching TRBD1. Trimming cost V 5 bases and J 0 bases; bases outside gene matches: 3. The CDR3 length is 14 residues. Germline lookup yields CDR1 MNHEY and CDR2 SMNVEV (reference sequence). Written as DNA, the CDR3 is TGTGCCAGCAGTGAGGGACAGCTGAACACTGAAGCTTTCTTT. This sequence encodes CASSEGQLNTEAFF.

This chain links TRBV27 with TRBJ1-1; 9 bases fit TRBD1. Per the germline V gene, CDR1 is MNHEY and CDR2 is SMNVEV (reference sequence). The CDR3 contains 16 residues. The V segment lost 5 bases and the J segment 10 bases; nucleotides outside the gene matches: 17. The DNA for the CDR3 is TGTGCCAGCAGTATTACGGCGCCGGGACAGGGCACGGGAGCTTTCTTT. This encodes CASSITAPGQGTGAFF.

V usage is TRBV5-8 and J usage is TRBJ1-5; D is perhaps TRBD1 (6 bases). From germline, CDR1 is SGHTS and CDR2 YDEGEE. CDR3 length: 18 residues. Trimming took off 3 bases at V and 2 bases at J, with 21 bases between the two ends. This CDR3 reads CASSSWGPQMVGNQPQHF. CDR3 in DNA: TGTGCCAGCAGCTCCTGGGGGCCCCAAATGGTTGGCAATCAGCCCCAGCATTTT.

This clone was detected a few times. CDR3 residues: CASSLSRTGIPGELFF. The CDR3 DNA follows: TGCGCCAGCAGCTTGAGTCGGACGGGGATTCCCGGGGAGCTGTTTTTT. The V gene is TRBV5-1, the J gene TRBJ2-2, with D possibly TRBD2 on 5 matching bases. V dropped 1 base and J dropped 6 bases, with 16 bases sitting between them. The CDR3 runs to 16 residues. Per the germline V gene, CDR1 is SGHRS and CDR2 is YFSETQ.

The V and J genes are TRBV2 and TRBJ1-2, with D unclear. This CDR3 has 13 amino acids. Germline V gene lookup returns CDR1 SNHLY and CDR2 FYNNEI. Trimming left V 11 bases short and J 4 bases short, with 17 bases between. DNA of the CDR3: TGTGCCTCACAGTCCGGGGTCCCCTATGGCTACACCTTC. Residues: CASQSGVPYGYTF. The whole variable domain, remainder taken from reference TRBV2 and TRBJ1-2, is EPEVTQTPSHQVTQMGQEVILRCVPISNHLYFYWYRQILGQKVEFLVSFYNNEISEKSEIFDDQFSVERPDGSNFTLKIRSTKLEDSAMYFCASQSGVPYGYTFGSGTRLTVV.

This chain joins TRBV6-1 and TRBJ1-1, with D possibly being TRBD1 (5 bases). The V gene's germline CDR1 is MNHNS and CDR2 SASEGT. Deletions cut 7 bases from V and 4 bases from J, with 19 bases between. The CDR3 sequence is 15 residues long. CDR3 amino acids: CASIVRVSMSTEAFF. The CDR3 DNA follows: TGTGCCAGCATCGTCAGGGTTTCAATGAGCACTGAAGCTTTCTTT.

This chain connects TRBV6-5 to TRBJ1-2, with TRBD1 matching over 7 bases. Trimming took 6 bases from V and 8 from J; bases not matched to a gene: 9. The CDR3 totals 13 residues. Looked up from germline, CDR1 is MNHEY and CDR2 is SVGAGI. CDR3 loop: CASRTQGVGGYTF. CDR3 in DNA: TGTGCCAGCAGAACGCAGGGGGTGGGGGGCTACACCTTC.

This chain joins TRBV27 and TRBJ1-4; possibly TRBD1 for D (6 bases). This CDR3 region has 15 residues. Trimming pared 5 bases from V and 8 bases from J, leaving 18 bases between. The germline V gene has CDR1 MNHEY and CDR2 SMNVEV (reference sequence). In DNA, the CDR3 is TGTGCCAGCAGTCTCGGACAGTATAAGGACGAAAAACTGTTTTTT. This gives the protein CASSLGQYKDEKLFF.

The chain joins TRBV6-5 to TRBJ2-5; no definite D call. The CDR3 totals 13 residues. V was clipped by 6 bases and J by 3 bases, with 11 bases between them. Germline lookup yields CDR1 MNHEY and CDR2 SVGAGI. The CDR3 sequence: CASSRNTEETQYF. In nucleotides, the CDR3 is TGTGCCAGCAGCCGCAATACGGAAGAGACCCAGTACTTC.

The CDR3, as DNA: TGCGCCAGGTACAGGGGGCAGCGCACAGATACGCAGTATTTT. This encodes CARYRGQRTDTQYF. The V call is TRBV10-1, the J call TRBJ2-3; 9 bases match TRBD1. J gave up 1 base and V 9 bases, and 5 bases lay outside the gene matches. The V gene's germline CDR1 is WNHNN and CDR2 SYGVQD (reference sequence). CDR3 length equals 14 residues.

CDR3 in DNA: TGTGCCAGCAGTGAACGGCCGAGGGACACTGAAGCTTTCTTT. It yields the protein CASSERPRDTEAFF. This chain joins TRBV2 and TRBJ1-1; D call uncertain. The V end was cut by 2 bases, the J end by 3 bases, with 10 bases between. Germline V CDR1 and CDR2: SNHLY, FYNNEI. CDR3 length equals 14 residues.

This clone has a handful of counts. CDR3 in amino acids: CASTPDRGPYGYTF. CDR3 bases: TGTGCCAGCACTCCGGACAGGGGGCCCTATGGCTACACCTTC. V and J are TRBV6-1 and TRBJ1-2; TRBD1 agrees at 11 bases. Germline V gene data show CDR1 as MNHNS and CDR2 as SASEGT. The CDR3 sequence is 14 residues long. V shed 7 bases, J shed 4 bases, and the junction held 5 bases outside the gene matches.

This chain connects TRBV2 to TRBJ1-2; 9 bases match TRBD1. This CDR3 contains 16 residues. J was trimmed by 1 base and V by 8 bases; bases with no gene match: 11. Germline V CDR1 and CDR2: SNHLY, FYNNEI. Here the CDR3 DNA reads TGTGCCAGCTCTACTCGGGGACAGGGAATTAACTATGGCTACACCTTC. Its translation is CASSTRGQGINYGYTF.

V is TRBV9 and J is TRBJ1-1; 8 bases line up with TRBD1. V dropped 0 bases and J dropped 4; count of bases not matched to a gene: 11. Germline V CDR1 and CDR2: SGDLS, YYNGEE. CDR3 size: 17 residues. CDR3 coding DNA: TGTGCCAGCAGCGTAGGTCTCACAGGGGGGCGTCCCACTGAAGCTTTCTTT. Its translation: CASSVGLTGGRPTEAFF.

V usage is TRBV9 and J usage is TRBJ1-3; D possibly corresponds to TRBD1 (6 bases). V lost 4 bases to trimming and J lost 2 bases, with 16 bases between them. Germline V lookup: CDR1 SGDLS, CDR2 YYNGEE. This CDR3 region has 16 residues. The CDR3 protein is CASSSYRETTGNTIYF. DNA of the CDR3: TGTGCCAGCAGCTCCTACAGGGAGACTACTGGAAACACCATATATTTT.

Here the CDR3 DNA reads TGTGCCCGAGGGGGGGTTTCTGGAAACACCATATATTTT. As protein: CARGGVSGNTIYF. The V and J genes are TRBV6-1 and TRBJ1-3; possible D gene TRBD1, 6 bases. The germline V gene encodes CDR1 MNHNS and CDR2 SASEGT. V lost 11 bases, J lost 1 base, and 12 bases lay in between. This CDR3 is built from 13 residues.

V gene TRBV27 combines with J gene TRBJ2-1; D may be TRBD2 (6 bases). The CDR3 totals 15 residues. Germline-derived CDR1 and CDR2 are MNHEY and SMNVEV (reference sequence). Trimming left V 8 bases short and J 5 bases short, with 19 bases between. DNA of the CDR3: TGTGCCAGCCGGTCAGGACTACACGAAAACAATGAGCAGTTCTTC. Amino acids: CASRSGLHENNEQFF.

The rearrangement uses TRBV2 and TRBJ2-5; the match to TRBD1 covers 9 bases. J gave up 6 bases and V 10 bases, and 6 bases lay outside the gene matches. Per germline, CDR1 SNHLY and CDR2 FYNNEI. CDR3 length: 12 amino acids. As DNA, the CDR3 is TGTGCCAACAGGGACAGGGAAAAGACCCAGTACTTC. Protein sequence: CANRDREKTQYF.

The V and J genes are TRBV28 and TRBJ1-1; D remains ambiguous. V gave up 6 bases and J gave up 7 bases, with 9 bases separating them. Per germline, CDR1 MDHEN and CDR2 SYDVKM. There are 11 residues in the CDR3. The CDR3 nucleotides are TGTGCCAGCAGCCCTCTTGTTGAAGCTTTCTTT. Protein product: CASSPLVEAFF.

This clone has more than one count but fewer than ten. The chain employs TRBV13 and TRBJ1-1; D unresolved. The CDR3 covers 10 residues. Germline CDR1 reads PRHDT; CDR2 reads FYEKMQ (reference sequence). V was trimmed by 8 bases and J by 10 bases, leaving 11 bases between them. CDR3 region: CASGPGRAFF. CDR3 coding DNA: TGTGCCAGCGGGCCAGGCAGAGCTTTCTTT.

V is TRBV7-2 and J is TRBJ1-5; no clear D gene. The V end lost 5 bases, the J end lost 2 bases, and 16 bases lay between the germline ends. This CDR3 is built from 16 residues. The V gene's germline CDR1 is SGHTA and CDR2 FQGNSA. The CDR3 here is CASSRGSAERNQPQHF. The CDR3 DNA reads TGTGCCAGCAGCCGCGGGTCAGCTGAACGCAATCAGCCCCAGCATTTT.

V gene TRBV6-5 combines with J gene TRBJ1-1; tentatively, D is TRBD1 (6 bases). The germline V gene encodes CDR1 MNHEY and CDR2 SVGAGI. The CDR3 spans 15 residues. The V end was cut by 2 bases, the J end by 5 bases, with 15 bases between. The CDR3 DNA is TGTGCCAGCAGTTACCCCGCAGGGGACGATACTGAAGCTTTCTTT. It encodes CASSYPAGDDTEAFF.

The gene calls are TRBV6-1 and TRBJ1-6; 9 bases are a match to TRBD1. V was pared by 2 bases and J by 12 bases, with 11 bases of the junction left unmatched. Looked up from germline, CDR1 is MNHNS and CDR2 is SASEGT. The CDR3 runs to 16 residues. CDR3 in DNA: TGTGCCAGCAGTGAAAGATGGGGGGACAGGGAAAAACCCCTCCACTTT. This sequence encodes CASSERWGDREKPLHF.